These 20 T cell receptor beta chains originate from one sample sequenced in a study of blood T cell repertoires in COVID-19 (dated by TCRdb to 2018 to 2021). Library generation was performed with the immunoSEQ multiplex PCR assay. Here the immuneACCESS table is served through TCRdb, limited to in-frame sequences with V and J called. Missing clones are a known gap in these copies; in checked studies unresolved V genes cover under half, and the rest lacks a known reason. The table for this sample lists about 200,000 clones; approximately 91% of them were counted only once. The top ten constitute less than 0.75% of the sample. Sequencing was performed on peripheral blood. These TCRs come from a man aged 40-55 years with acute or convalescent COVID-19.

The chain combines TRBV28 with TRBJ2-6, with 8 bases that match TRBD1. In germline, CDR1 is MDHEN, CDR2 SYDVKM. With V trimmed by 3 bases and J by 0 bases, 4 bases remained unmatched. The CDR3 length is 17 residues. The CDR3 nucleotides are TGTGCCAGCAGTTTGAACAGGGGGAGCTCTGGGGCCAACGTCCTGACTTTC. As protein: CASSLNRGSSGANVLTF.

The rearrangement joins TRBV18 to TRBJ1-5; no clear D gene. CDR3 length: 13 residues. V lost 3 bases and J lost 7, with 10 bases in between. Per germline, CDR1 KGHSH and CDR2 LQKENI. The CDR3 DNA sequence: TGTGCCAGCTCACCGAGGAGAGAGCAGCCCCAGCATTTT. Its translation: CASSPRREQPQHF.

The chain is built from TRBV3-1 (or the pseudogene TRBV3-2) and TRBJ1-5; 8 bases agree with TRBD1. CDR1 is LGHDT, CDR2 YNNKEL, per germline (reference sequence). The J segment lost 2 bases and the V segment lost 4 bases, leaving 7 bases of the junction unmatched. The CDR3 contains 16 residues. The CDR3: CASSPADRGGNQPQHF. CDR3 DNA sequence: TGTGCCAGCAGCCCCGCCGACAGGGGCGGCAATCAGCCCCAGCATTTT.

The V call is TRBV14, the J call TRBJ2-5; the D gene is possibly TRBD2 (5 bases). The CDR3 extends over 11 amino acids. Germline CDR1 and CDR2: SGHDN and FVKESK. V lost 5 bases and J 7 bases, leaving 8 bases between the germline ends. DNA for the CDR3: TGTGCCAGCAGCGCCGCGGGGACCCAGTACTTC. This sequence encodes CASSAAGTQYF.

In nucleotides, the CDR3 is TGTGCCAGCAGTTACTCTCTGGGGCCCATGACTGAAGCTTTCTTT. Amino acid sequence: CASSYSLGPMTEAFF. V is TRBV6-5 and J is TRBJ1-1; the D gene is possibly TRBD1 (5 bases). V lost 0 bases to trimming and J lost 5 bases, with 13 bases between them. Germline V gene lookup returns CDR1 MNHEY and CDR2 SVGAGI. The CDR3 has 15 residues.

The chain employs TRBV7-2 and TRBJ2-7; 7 bases align to TRBD1. Germline CDR1 and CDR2: SGHTA and FQGNSA. J was trimmed by 2 bases and V by 1 base; bases with no gene match: 8. The CDR3 length is 16 residues. For the CDR3, the DNA is TGTGCCAGCAGCTTAGGTTCCTGGGACAGCACCTACGAGCAGTACTTC. This codes for CASSLGSWDSTYEQYF.

The chain carries TRBV7-9 and TRBJ1-4; possibly TRBD1 for D (5 bases). Germline values: CDR1 SEHNR, CDR2 FQNEAQ (reference sequence). V was pared by 3 bases and J by 8 bases, with 16 bases between. CDR3 length equals 15 residues. The CDR3: CASSLTGTAGEKLFF. CDR3 in DNA: TGTGCCAGCAGCTTGACCGGGACGGCGGGGGAAAAACTGTTTTTT.

The rearrangement joins TRBV3-1 (or the pseudogene TRBV3-2) to TRBJ1-6; D uncertain. CDR1 and CDR2 (germline): LGHDT, YNNKEL (reference sequence). The V and J ends lost 1 base and 5 bases respectively, with 9 bases between them. The CDR3 loop spans 15 amino acids. DNA of the CDR3: TGTGCCAGCAGCCAAGGGCACGGGGATAATTCACCCCTCCACTTT. This codes for CASSQGHGDNSPLHF.

The chain joins TRBV29-1 to TRBJ1-2; TRBD1 matches 7 bases. This CDR3 comprises 13 residues. Trimming removed 7 bases from V and 8 bases from J; junction bases left unmatched: 13. Germline CDR1 SQVTM, CDR2 ANQGSEA. The CDR3 spells CSGGTDVRVGYTF. In DNA form, the CDR3 reads TGCAGCGGAGGGACAGATGTTCGGGTGGGCTACACCTTC.

The chain couples TRBV18 to TRBJ2-7, with a tentative D call TRBD1 (6 bases). The germline V gene has CDR1 KGHSH and CDR2 LQKENI. This CDR3 is 15 amino acids long. Trimming removed 3 bases at V and 2 bases at J, with 14 bases between. CDR3 nucleotides: TGTGCCAGCTCACCCCTCGGAACAGGGACCTACGAGCAGTACTTC. Its protein is CASSPLGTGTYEQYF.

V usage is TRBV24-1 and J usage is TRBJ2-2; TRBD2 aligns across 7 bases. CDR1 and CDR2 (germline): KGHDR, SFDVKD. The V segment lost 2 bases and the J segment 5 bases; nucleotides outside the gene matches: 10. This CDR3 region has 17 residues. The CDR3: CATSDSSGNLWTGELFF. The CDR3 nucleotides are TGTGCCACCAGTGATTCAAGCGGGAATCTGTGGACCGGGGAGCTGTTTTTT.

The chain joins TRBV11-2 to TRBJ1-3; D call uncertain. Germline CDR1 is SGHAT and CDR2 is FQNNGV. V lost 4 bases, J lost 0 bases, and 13 bases lay in between. This CDR3 comprises 16 residues. DNA for the CDR3: TGTGCCAGCAGCTCAGACGACGGGAGCTCTGGAAACACCATATATTTT. This encodes CASSSDDGSSGNTIYF.

This clone came up a few times. The chain is built from TRBV5-1 and TRBJ1-2; the D is unclear. Germline loops: CDR1 SGHRS, CDR2 YFSETQ. The CDR3 has 12 residues. The V gene lost 0 bases and the J gene lost 4 bases, with 4 bases spanning the gap. The CDR3 protein is CASSLESYGYTF. The CDR3 DNA sequence: TGCGCCAGCAGCTTGGAGAGCTATGGCTACACCTTC. The whole variable domain, remainder taken from reference TRBV5-1 and TRBJ1-2, is KAGVTQTPRYLIKTRGQQVTLSCSPISGHRSVSWYQQTPGQGLQFLFEYFSETQRNKGNFPGRFSGRQFSNSRSEMNVSTLELGDSALYLCASSLESYGYTFGSGTRLTVV.

The V gene is TRBV3-1 (or the pseudogene TRBV3-2), the J gene TRBJ2-1; 8 bases map to TRBD1. The germline gives CDR1 LGHDT, CDR2 YNNKEL (reference sequence). This CDR3 is 17 amino acids long. V was clipped by 1 base and J by 5 bases; unmatched bases: 10. The CDR3 spells CASSQGVWDRLNNEQFF. In DNA, the CDR3 is TGTGCCAGCAGCCAAGGGGTCTGGGACAGGTTAAACAATGAGCAGTTCTTC.

This chain joins TRBV7-9 and TRBJ2-1, with 13 nucleotides matching TRBD2. The germline gives CDR1 SEHNR, CDR2 FQNEAQ (reference sequence). V was pared by 5 bases and J by 2 bases, with 12 bases of the junction left unmatched. The CDR3 loop spans 19 amino acids. In nucleotides, the CDR3 is TGTGCCAGCAGCCCCCTAGGACTAGCGGGAGCAATAACCTACAATGAGCAGTTCTTC. Its translation: CASSPLGLAGAITYNEQFF.

This chain connects TRBV4-1 to TRBJ2-1, with a possible D match to TRBD2 (6 bases). CDR1 is MGHRA, CDR2 YSYEKL, per germline. V lost 5 bases, J lost 0 bases, and 14 bases lay in between. The CDR3 is 16 amino acids. CDR3 sequence (DNA): TGCGCCAGCAGCACCAAGACGGGAGTCTCCTACAATGAGCAGTTCTTC. Translating gives CASSTKTGVSYNEQFF.

Only one count was recorded for this clone. The chain is built from TRBV27 and TRBJ1-3, with 7 bases matching TRBD1. The germline gives CDR1 MNHEY, CDR2 SMNVEV (reference sequence). V lost 5 bases and J lost 2; bases outside the gene matches: 6. This CDR3 region has 15 residues. CDR3 sequence (DNA): TGTGCCAGCAGTCCAGACAGGGTCCCTGGAAACACCATATATTTT. Protein: CASSPDRVPGNTIYF.

The chain has TRBV30 and TRBJ1-5; 7 bases align to TRBD1. Germline V gene data show CDR1 as GTSNPN and CDR2 as SVGIG (reference sequence). This CDR3 is 15 amino acids long. J was trimmed by 1 base and V by 7 bases; bases with no gene match: 10. DNA for the CDR3: TGTGCCTTCGGCCTTACAGGGGCCAGCAATCAGCCCCAGCATTTT. Translating gives CAFGLTGASNQPQHF.

The V gene is TRBV14, the J gene TRBJ2-5; 7 bases agree with TRBD2. The J segment lost 7 bases and the V segment lost 7 bases, leaving 9 bases of the junction unmatched. The CDR3 extends over 13 amino acids. From germline, CDR1 is SGHDN and CDR2 FVKESK. The CDR3 region has the DNA TGTGCCAGCACCCGAGCGGGAAAAGGGACCCAGTACTTC. Amino acid sequence: CASTRAGKGTQYF.

The gene calls are TRBV27 and TRBJ2-1, with TRBD2 identical over 7 bases. J was trimmed by 0 bases and V by 5 bases; bases with no gene match: 7. Germline values: CDR1 MNHEY, CDR2 SMNVEV (reference sequence). The CDR3 is made up of 16 amino acids. CDR3 loop: CASSLGRGSSYNEQFF. CDR3 nucleotide sequence: TGTGCCAGCAGTCTAGGGAGGGGTAGCTCCTACAATGAGCAGTTCTTC.